The 8 T cell receptor beta chains given below trace back to one sample, sequenced in a study of blood T cell repertoires in COVID-19. Sequenced by immunoSEQ multiplex PCR; TCRdb stores in-frame clones only, minus some. The sample yields some 200,000 clones, around 80% seen once. The sample consisted of peripheral blood. These receptors were taken from a woman in her seventies with acute or convalescent COVID-19.

This clone has just a few counts. This chain connects TRBV9 to TRBJ2-5; D might be TRBD2 (5 bases). The CDR3 length is 14 residues. The germline V and J ends were trimmed by 1 base and 5 bases, with 12 bases remaining between them. The germline gives CDR1 SGDLS, CDR2 YYNGEE. This chain's CDR3 is CASSVLSTGETQYF. CDR3 DNA sequence: TGTGCCAGCAGCGTACTGTCTACGGGGGAGACCCAGTACTTC.

The chain employs TRBV5-1 and TRBJ2-1; 9 positions match TRBD2. V gave up 0 bases and J gave up 9 bases; unmatched junction bases: 7. CDR1 and CDR2 from the germline V gene are SGHRS and YFSETQ. The CDR3 has 15 residues. The CDR3 here is CASSLAASGKVEQFF. The CDR3 DNA sequence: TGCGCCAGCAGCTTGGCTGCTAGCGGGAAGGTTGAGCAGTTCTTC.

This clone appeared many times. This chain uses TRBV11-2 with TRBJ2-1; 7 nucleotides align to TRBD2. The V and J ends lost 2 bases and 12 bases, in that order; junction bases with no gene match: 4. The CDR3 has 12 amino acids. The germline CDR1 and CDR2 sequences are SGHAT and FQNNGV. CDR3: CASSLSLAGQFF. CDR3 nucleotides: TGTGCCAGCAGCTTATCCTTAGCGGGGCAGTTCTTC.

The V call is TRBV5-4, the J call TRBJ1-4, with D possibly being TRBD1 (5 bases). Per the germline V gene, CDR1 is SGHNT and CDR2 is YYREEE (reference sequence). The CDR3 has 15 residues. Trimming took off 2 bases at V and 6 bases at J, with 14 bases between the two ends. CDR3 loop: CASSFGGATDEKLFF. CDR3 sequence (DNA): TGTGCCAGCAGCTTCGGAGGGGCGACCGATGAAAAACTGTTTTTT.

This rearrangement joins TRBV11-2 to TRBJ2-3; tentatively, D is TRBD2 (5 bases). CDR3 length equals 15 residues. V was clipped by 4 bases and J by 3 bases, with 14 bases between them. Looked up from germline, CDR1 is SGHAT and CDR2 is FQNNGV. CDR3 in amino acids: CASSSTLEETDTQYF. The CDR3 DNA sequence: TGTGCCAGCAGCTCCACATTGGAGGAGACAGATACGCAGTATTTT.

The sample holds one count of this clone. CDR3 DNA sequence: TGTGCCAGCAGTTCACCAGACACAACTGAAGCTTTCTTT. Encoded protein: CASSSPDTTEAFF. This chain connects TRBV28 to TRBJ1-1; D is unresolved. The CDR3 covers 13 residues. The V gene's germline CDR1 is MDHEN and CDR2 SYDVKM. The V gene lost 4 bases and the J gene lost 5 bases, with 11 bases spanning the gap.

The chain links TRBV3-1 (or the pseudogene TRBV3-2) to TRBJ2-7; 7 nucleotides line up with TRBD1. Per germline, CDR1 LGHDT and CDR2 YNNKEL (reference sequence). V was clipped by 0 bases and J by 3 bases; unmatched bases: 8. This CDR3 is built from 16 residues. CDR3 nucleotides: TGTGCCAGCAGCCAAGATGCCAGGGGGTATATCTACGAGCAGTACTTC. Encoded protein: CASSQDARGYIYEQYF.

The chain combines TRBV7-9 with TRBJ2-7; D is possibly TRBD2 (5 bases). The CDR3 spans 11 residues. In germline, CDR1 is SEHNR, CDR2 FQNEAQ (reference sequence). Trimming pared 8 bases from V and 6 bases from J, leaving 11 bases between. This CDR3 is CASSQEGEQYF. DNA for the CDR3: TGTGCCAGCTCACAAGAGGGCGAGCAGTACTTC.